This note documents a single T cell receptor beta chain sequence. This specimen comes from a study of control samples from healthy donors and cancer patients. TCRdb's copy holds only in-frame clones and misses some; the assay was immunoSEQ multiplex PCR. The data show some 51,000 clones, approximately 85% seen once. Trimming took 2 bases from V and 3 from J, leaving 10 bases between them. The CDR3 runs to 14 residues. Per the germline V gene, CDR1 is PRHDT and CDR2 is FYEKMQ (reference sequence). This chain links TRBV13 with TRBJ2-5; no reliable D call. The sample comprised blood. This receptor was taken from a man aged 45-65 years in good health. The CDR3 nucleotides are TGTGCCAGCAGCTTATTACAGATAGAAGAGACCCAGTACTTC. As protein: CASSLLQIEETQYF.